This TCR beta chain emerged from a study of a mutant IDH1 vaccine in newly diagnosed glioma. This clone was seen once. The antigen is not known. The CDR3 covers 13 residues. V shed 3 bases and J shed 5 bases, with 11 bases lying between them. In germline, CDR1 is SGHNT, CDR2 YYREEE (reference sequence). The table came from immunoSEQ multiplex PCR; TCRdb's copy has only in-frame clones and leaves some out. This sample carries 75,000 to 80,000 clones, roughly 90% of them seen once, and the ten largest clones take 0.56%. Time point denoted: week 5, during vaccination. Every single dose of the vaccine, 300 ug of mutant IDH1 20-mer peptide, came with topical imiquimod.

This chain joins TRBV5-4 and TRBJ1-1; the D is unclear. The sequence derives from a woman between 50 and 59 years old with glioma. Here the sequenced sample was PBMCs, taken from a glioma patient whose treatment included an IDH1 peptide vaccine. In nucleotides, the CDR3 is TGTGCCAGCAGCTCGGCTGCGGGAACTGAAGCTTTCTTT. It is translated as CASSSAAGTEAFF.